This T cell receptor (beta chain) was observed in a study of blood T cell repertoires in COVID-19. Study-level information: Material from acute and convalescent COVID-19 was sourced from the United States, Italy and Spain. From T cells, B-cell-depleted T cells, or PBMCs came the material, which was cDNA or gDNA.

The authors' processing: Estimated nucleated cell counts came from reference gene primer amplification. Libraries were prepared by immunoSEQ multiplex PCR; TCRdb keeps only in-frame clonotypes and omits some of them. From that table come the V and J calls and clone size; the DNA was used to work out D and trimming. The sample lists around 140,000 clones, around 84% occurring once. By sample fraction, this clone is medium-sized. This TCR came from a woman aged 55-69 years with acute or convalescent COVID-19. Sequences were obtained from peripheral blood.

CDR3 sequence (DNA): TGTGCCAGCAGTGAAGTTGGTACGGCGGGGGGCAAAATCTCCTACGAGCAGTACTTC. It encodes CASSEVGTAGGKISYEQYF. The chain carries TRBV2 and TRBJ2-7; 8 bases line up with TRBD2. This CDR3 is 19 amino acids long. V gave up 1 base and J gave up 0 bases; unmatched junction bases: 14. CDR1 and CDR2 from the germline V gene are SNHLY and FYNNEI.